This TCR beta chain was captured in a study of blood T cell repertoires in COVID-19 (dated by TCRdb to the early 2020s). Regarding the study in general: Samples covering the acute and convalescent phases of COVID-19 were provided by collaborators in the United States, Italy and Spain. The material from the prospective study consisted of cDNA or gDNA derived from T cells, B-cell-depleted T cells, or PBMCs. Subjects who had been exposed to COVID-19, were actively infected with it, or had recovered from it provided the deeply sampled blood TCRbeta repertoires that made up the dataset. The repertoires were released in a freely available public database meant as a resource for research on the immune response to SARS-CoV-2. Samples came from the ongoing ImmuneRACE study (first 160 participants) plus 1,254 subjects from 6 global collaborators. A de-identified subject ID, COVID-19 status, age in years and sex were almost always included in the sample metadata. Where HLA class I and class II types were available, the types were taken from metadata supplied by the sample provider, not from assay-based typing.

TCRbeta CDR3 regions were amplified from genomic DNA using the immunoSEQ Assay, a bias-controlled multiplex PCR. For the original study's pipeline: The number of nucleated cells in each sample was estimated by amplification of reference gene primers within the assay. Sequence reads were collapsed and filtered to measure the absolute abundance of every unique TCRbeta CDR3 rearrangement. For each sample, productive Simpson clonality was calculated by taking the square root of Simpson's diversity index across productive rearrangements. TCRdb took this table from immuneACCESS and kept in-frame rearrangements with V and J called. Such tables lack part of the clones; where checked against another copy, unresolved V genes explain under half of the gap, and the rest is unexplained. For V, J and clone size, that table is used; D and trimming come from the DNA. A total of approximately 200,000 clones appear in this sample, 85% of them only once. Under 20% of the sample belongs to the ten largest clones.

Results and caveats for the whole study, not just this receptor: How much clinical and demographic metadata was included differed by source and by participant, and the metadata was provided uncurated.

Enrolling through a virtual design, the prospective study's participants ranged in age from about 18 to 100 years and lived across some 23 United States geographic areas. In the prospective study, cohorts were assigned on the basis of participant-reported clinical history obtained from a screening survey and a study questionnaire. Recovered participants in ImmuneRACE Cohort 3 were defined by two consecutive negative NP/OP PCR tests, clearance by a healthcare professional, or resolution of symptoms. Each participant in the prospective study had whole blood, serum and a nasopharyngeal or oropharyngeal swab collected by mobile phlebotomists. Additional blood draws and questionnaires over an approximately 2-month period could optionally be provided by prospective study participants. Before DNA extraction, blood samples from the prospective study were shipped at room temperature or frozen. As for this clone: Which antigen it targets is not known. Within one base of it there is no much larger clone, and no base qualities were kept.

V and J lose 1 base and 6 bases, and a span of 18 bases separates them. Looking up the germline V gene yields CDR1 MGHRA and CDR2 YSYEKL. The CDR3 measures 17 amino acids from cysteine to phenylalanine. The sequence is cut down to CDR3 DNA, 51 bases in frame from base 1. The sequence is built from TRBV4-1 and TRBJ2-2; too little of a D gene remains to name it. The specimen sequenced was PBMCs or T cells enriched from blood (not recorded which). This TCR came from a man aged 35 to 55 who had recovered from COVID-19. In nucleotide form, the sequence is TGCGCCAGCAGCCAAGCCCCTCCGGAGATTAGCTCCGGGGAGCTGTTTTTT. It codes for CASSQAPPEISSGELFF.